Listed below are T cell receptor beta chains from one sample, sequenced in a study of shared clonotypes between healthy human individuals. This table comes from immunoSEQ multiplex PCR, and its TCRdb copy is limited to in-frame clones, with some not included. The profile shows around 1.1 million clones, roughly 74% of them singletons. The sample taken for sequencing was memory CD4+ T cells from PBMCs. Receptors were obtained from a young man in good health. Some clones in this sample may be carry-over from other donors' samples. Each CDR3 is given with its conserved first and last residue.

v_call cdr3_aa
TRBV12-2 CASRLVRPGQRYQPQHF
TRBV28 CASSGGGWSNQPQHF
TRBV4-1 CASSQDGRRASNQPQHF
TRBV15 CATSRVGLANEQFF
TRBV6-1 CASRYRGDNEQFF
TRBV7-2 CASSSLEGVAEAFF
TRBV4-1 CASSQEGRGRIGYTF
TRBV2 CASNRQGSGANVLTF
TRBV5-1 CASRLNRGWADTQYF
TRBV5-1 CASSNRDRIYEEQYF
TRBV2 CASSVNKGPGETQYF
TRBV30 CAWNKGLMNEQYF
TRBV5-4 CASSLAPQQPQHF
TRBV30 CAWKGTANTEAFF
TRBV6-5 CASRVQGSYEQYF
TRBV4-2 CASSLGLAGAYEQYF
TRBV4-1 CASSQVTANTEAFF
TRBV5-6 CASSLKLAPNTGELFF
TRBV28 CASSPPAGSNQPQHF
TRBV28 CASSLHYNEQFF
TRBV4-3 CASSQGGWGDTQYF
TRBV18 CASSQTVYEQYF
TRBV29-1 CSVESGRTQYF
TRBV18 CASSPGMGNTEAFF
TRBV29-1 CSVFQGSGNTIYF
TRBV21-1 CASSKGRSSYEQYF
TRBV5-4 CASSSGQGNEQYF
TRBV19 CASTTTGEAGELFF
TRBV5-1 CASSLGAGKETQYF
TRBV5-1 CASSPGQIPGEQYF
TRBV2 CASSEALGTEAFF
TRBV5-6 CASSLGVETQYF
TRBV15 CATSRGHRDAEAFF
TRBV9 CASSVEGTAHYGYTF
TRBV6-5 CASSSTGVRNTEAFF
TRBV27 CASSKLAEKNIQYF
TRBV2 CASSADRVSDTQYF
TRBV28 CASSFSPSRGLYEQYF
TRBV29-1 CSVVTQANTGELFF
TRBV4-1 CASSQDPTANVLTF
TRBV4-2 CASSPSGGGNTGELFF
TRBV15 CATSRDSGRSPYEQYF
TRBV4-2 CASSQGLAGGDEQFF
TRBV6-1 CASRAGGYVQYF
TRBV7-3 CASSPSLAGVDTQYF